This T cell receptor (beta chain) was obtained from a study of T-cell memory formation after mild COVID-19. Study-wide results and limits: Day 15 to 85 contractors were CD4/CD8 balanced; later expanders leaned CD4+.

For this clonotype: Its target is not known.

The CDR3 is 14 residues long. Trimming shortened V by 7 bases and J by 0 bases, and 10 bases separated the two germline ends. MiXCR, run by TCRdb on the 5' RACE reads, gives a single entry per CDR3 protein. The sample has a few hundred thousand distinct CDR3 sequences; around 17% are singletons. The V call is TRBV12-3 or TRBV12-4, the J call TRBJ1-5; D is undetermined. Sequences were obtained from PBMCs or a T cell subset sorted from them (not recorded which). This TCR was sampled from a man aged 18 to 30 who had mild COVID-19 (a few samples of this study predate the infection). Cell type and time point are not known. DNA for the CDR3: TGTGCCAGCACCCAAATGGATAGCAATCAGCCCCAGCATTTT. Translating gives CASTQMDSNQPQHF.